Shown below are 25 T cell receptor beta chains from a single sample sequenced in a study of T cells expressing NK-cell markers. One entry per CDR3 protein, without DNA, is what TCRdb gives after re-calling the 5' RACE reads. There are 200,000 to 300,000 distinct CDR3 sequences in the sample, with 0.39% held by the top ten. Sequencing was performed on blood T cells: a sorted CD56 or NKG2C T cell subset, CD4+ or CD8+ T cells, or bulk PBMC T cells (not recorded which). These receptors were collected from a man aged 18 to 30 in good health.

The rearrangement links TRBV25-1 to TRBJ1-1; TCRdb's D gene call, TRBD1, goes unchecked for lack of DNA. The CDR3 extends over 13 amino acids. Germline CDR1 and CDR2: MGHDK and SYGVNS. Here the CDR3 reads CASSDYGATEAFF.

The CDR3 reads CASSLDRNQPQHF. The chain is built from TRBV5-1 and TRBJ1-5. The germline CDR1 and CDR2 sequences are SGHRS and YFSETQ. The CDR3 is 13 residues long.

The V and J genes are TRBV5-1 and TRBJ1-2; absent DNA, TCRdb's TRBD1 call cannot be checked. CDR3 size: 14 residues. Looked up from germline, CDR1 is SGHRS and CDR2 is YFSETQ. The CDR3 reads CASSHGQGDYGYTF. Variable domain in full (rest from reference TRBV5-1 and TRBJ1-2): KAGVTQTPRYLIKTRGQQVTLSCSPISGHRSVSWYQQTPGQGLQFLFEYFSETQRNKGNFPGRFSGRQFSNSRSEMNVSTLELGDSALYLCASSHGQGDYGYTFGSGTRLTVV.

The CDR3 sequence is CASSLAGTNNEQFF. The chain combines TRBV5-1 with TRBJ2-1; TCRdb's D call, TRBD1, is unchecked because there is no DNA. This CDR3 is 14 amino acids long. CDR1 is SGHRS and CDR2 is YFSETQ in the germline V gene. The variable domain in full, with the rest retrieved from reference TRBV5-1 and TRBJ2-1, is KAGVTQTPRYLIKTRGQQVTLSCSPISGHRSVSWYQQTPGQGLQFLFEYFSETQRNKGNFPGRFSGRQFSNSRSEMNVSTLELGDSALYLCASSLAGTNNEQFFGPGTRLTVL.

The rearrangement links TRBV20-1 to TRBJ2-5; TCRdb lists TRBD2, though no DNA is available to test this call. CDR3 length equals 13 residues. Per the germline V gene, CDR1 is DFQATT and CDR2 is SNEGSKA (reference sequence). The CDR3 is CSAVTTYQETQYF.

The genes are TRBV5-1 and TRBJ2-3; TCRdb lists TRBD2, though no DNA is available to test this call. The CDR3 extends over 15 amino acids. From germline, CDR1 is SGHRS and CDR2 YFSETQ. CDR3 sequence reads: CASSLHGGRSDTQYF.

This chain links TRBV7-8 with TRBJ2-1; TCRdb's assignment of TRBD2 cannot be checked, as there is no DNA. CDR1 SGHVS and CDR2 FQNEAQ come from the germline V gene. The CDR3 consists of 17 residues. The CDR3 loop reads CASSLRTSGNLHNEQFF. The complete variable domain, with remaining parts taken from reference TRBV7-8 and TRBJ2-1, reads GAGVSQSPRYKVAKRGQDVALRCDPISGHVSLFWYQQALGQGPEFLTYFQNEAQLDKSGLPSDRFFAERPEGSVSTLKIQRTQQEDSAVYLCASSLRTSGNLHNEQFFGPGTRLTVL.

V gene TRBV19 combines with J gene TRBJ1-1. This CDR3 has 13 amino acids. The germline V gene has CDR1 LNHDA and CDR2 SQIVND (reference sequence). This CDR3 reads CASSDSMNTEAFF. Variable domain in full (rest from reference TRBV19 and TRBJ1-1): DGGITQSPKYLFRKEGQNVTLSCEQNLNHDAMYWYRQDPGQGLRLIYYSQIVNDFQKGDIAEGYSVSREKKESFPLTVTSAQKNPTAFYLCASSDSMNTEAFFGQGTRLTVV.

CDR3 region: CASSLRGQGAGEQFF. J is TRBJ2-1 and V is TRBV7-2; as DNA is missing, the TRBD1 call by TCRdb cannot be tested. The CDR3 sequence is 15 residues long. Germline CDR1 and CDR2: SGHTA and FQGNSA.

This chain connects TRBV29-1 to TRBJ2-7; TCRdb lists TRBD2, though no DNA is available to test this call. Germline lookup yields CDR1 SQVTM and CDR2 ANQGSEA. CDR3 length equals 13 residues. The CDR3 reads CSVAGSGDYEQYF.

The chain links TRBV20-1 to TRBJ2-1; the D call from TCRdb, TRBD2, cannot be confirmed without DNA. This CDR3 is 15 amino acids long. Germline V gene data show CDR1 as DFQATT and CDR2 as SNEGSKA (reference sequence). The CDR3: CSAPLTSGRGNEQFF.

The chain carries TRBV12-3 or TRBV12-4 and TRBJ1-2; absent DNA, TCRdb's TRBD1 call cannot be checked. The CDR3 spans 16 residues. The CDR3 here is CASSPGGQRGFYGYTF.

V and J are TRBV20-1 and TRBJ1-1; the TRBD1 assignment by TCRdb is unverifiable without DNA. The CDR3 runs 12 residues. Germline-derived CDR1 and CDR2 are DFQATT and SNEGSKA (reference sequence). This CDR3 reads CSARVGGRGAFF.

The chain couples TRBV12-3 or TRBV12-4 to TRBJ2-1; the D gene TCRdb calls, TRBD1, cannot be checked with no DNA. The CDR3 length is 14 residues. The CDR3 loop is CASSRDRGLGEQFF.

The CDR3 loop is CASSLKLAGGSDTQYF. The chain recombines TRBV5-5 with TRBJ2-3; there is no DNA to check the TCRdb D call of TRBD2. This CDR3 has 16 residues. Germline CDR1 SGHKS, CDR2 YYEKEE (reference sequence).

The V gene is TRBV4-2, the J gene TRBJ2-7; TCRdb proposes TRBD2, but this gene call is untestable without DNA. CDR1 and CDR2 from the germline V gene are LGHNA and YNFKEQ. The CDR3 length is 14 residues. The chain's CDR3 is CASSPEGIGSEQYF.

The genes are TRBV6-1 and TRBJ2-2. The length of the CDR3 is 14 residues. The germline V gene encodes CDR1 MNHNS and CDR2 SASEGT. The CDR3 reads CASRLDGNTGELFF.

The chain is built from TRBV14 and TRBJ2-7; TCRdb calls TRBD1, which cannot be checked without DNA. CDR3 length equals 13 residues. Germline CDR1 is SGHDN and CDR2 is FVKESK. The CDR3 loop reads CASSQAGGGQQYF.

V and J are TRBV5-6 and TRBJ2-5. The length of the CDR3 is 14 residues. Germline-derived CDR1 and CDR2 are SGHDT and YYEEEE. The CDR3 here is CASSLRAFGETQYF.

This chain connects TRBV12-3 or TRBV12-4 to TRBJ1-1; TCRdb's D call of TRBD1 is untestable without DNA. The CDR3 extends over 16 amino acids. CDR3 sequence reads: CASSSGTGEHYTKAFF.

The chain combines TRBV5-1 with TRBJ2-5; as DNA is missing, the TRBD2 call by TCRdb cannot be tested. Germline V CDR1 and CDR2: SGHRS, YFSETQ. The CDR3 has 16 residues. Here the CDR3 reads CASRSYGLFYQETQYF. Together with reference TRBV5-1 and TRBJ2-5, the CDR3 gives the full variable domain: KAGVTQTPRYLIKTRGQQVTLSCSPISGHRSVSWYQQTPGQGLQFLFEYFSETQRNKGNFPGRFSGRQFSNSRSEMNVSTLELGDSALYLCASRSYGLFYQETQYFGPGTRLLVL.

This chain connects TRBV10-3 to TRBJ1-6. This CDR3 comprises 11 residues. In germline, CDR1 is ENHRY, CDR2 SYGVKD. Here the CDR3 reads CAIGYVTPLHF.

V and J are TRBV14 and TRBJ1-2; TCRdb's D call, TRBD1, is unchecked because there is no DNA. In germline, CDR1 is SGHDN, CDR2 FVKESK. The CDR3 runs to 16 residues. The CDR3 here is CASSQDFRRGEDGYTF.

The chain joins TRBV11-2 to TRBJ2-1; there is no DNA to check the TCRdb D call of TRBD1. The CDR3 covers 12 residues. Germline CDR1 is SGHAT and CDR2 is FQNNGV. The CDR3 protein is CACRANRGDVFF.

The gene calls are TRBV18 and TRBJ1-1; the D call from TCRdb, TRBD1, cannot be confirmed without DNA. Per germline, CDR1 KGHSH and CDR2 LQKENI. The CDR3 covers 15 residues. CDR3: CASSPTRGGTSEAFF.